These 27 T cell receptor beta chains were sequenced from one sample in a study of blood T cell repertoires in COVID-19. Sequenced by immunoSEQ multiplex PCR; TCRdb stores in-frame clones only, minus some. The table has approximately 450,000 clones, 70% to 90% seen once. The sample was PBMCs or T cells enriched from blood (not recorded which). The source is a woman younger than 35 with acute COVID-19.

V usage is TRBV27 and J usage is TRBJ2-1; 10 bases agree with TRBD2. This CDR3 has 16 residues. J lost 5 bases, V lost 1 base, and 5 bases had no gene match. Per germline, CDR1 MNHEY and CDR2 SMNVEV (reference sequence). The CDR3 DNA reads as TGTGCCAGCAGTTTATATCCTAGCGGGAGTCACAATGAGCAGTTCTTC. This encodes CASSLYPSGSHNEQFF.

CDR3 region: CASSQGTGRNSPLHF. The CDR3 coding sequence is TGTGCCAGCAGCCAAGGCACAGGGCGGAATTCACCCCTCCACTTT. This sequence joins TRBV3-1 (or the pseudogene TRBV3-2) and TRBJ1-6; tentatively, D is TRBD1 (6 bases). CDR3 length: 15 residues. With 1 base removed from V and 7 bases from J, the gap between germline ends came to 11 bases. CDR1 is LGHDT, CDR2 YNNKEL, per germline (reference sequence).

The chain is built from TRBV27 and TRBJ2-2, with 7 positions matching TRBD1. Germline CDR1 reads MNHEY; CDR2 reads SMNVEV (reference sequence). CDR3 size: 15 residues. V lost 6 bases and J lost 3; bases outside the gene matches: 7. The CDR3 here is CASRIWTGDTGELFF. The CDR3 DNA reads as TGTGCCAGCAGGATTTGGACAGGTGACACCGGGGAGCTGTTTTTT.

The genes are TRBV6-5 and TRBJ1-2; 8 nucleotides line up with TRBD1. Germline V lookup: CDR1 MNHEY, CDR2 SVGAGI. The CDR3 contains 13 residues. V trimming: 7 bases; J trimming: 8 bases; junction bases outside the gene matches: 9. In DNA, the CDR3 is TGTGCCAGCAACCCAGGACAGGGACGAGGCTACACCTTC. Translating it yields CASNPGQGRGYTF.

V usage is TRBV6-5 and J usage is TRBJ2-7; D gene ambiguous. This CDR3 contains 13 residues. Germline values: CDR1 MNHEY, CDR2 SVGAGI. V was clipped by 2 bases and J by 2 bases, with 7 bases between them. The CDR3, as DNA: TGTGCCAGCAGTTACGACTCAGCCTACGAGCAGTACTTC. As protein: CASSYDSAYEQYF.

This rearrangement joins TRBV14 to TRBJ2-2, with D perhaps TRBD1 (5 bases). Trimming took off 1 base at V and 8 bases at J, with 11 bases between the two ends. Germline V lookup: CDR1 SGHDN, CDR2 FVKESK. This CDR3 contains 14 residues. The DNA of the CDR3 is TGTGCCAGCAGCCAAGCGACAGAAGCTGGGGAGCTGTTTTTT. As protein: CASSQATEAGELFF. The full variable domain, with the rest looked up from reference TRBV14 and TRBJ2-2, is EAGVTQFPSHSVIEKGQTVTLRCDPISGHDNLYWYRRVMGKEIKFLLHFVKESKQDESGMPNNRFLAERTGGTYSTLKVQPAELEDSGVYFCASSQATEAGELFFGEGSRLTVL.

The chain uses TRBV10-2 and TRBJ2-5; a possible D gene is TRBD1 (7 bases). The V and J ends lost 7 bases and 5 bases respectively, with 11 bases between them. In germline, CDR1 is WSHSY, CDR2 SAAADI. The CDR3 extends over 12 amino acids. The CDR3 region has the DNA TGCGCCAGCAACCCAGGGGGGGAGACCCAGTACTTC. Translation: CASNPGGETQYF.

The J gene is TRBJ2-3, the V gene TRBV27; D remains unclear. The CDR3 totals 16 residues. Trimming stripped 4 bases from V and 0 bases from J, with 14 bases between. Germline V CDR1 and CDR2: MNHEY, SMNVEV (reference sequence). The CDR3 protein is CASSSPGGLSTDTQYF. CDR3 coding DNA: TGTGCCAGCAGTTCCCCCGGCGGTTTGAGCACAGATACGCAGTATTTT.

This rearrangement joins TRBV3-1 (or the pseudogene TRBV3-2) to TRBJ2-7; 11 bases match TRBD1. Germline lookup yields CDR1 LGHDT and CDR2 YNNKEL (reference sequence). This CDR3 is 16 amino acids long. V trimming: 3 bases; J trimming: 7 bases; junction bases outside the gene matches: 11. CDR3: CASSHTAGTGGLEQYF. CDR3 nucleotides: TGTGCCAGCAGCCATACTGCCGGGACAGGGGGTCTTGAGCAGTACTTC.

This chain's CDR3 is CASSSDATRDRGRGPFF. The CDR3, as DNA: TGTGCCAGTAGTTCCGACGCGACCCGGGACAGGGGGCGTGGGCCTTTCTTT. This chain joins TRBV19 and TRBJ1-1; 12 bases align to TRBD1. The V gene end was trimmed by 5 bases and the J gene end by 12 bases; junction bases not matched to a gene: 19. In germline, CDR1 is LNHDA, CDR2 SQIVND (reference sequence). The CDR3 runs 17 residues.

V gene TRBV5-4 combines with J gene TRBJ1-2; 9 positions match TRBD1. The germline V gene encodes CDR1 SGHNT and CDR2 YYREEE (reference sequence). This CDR3 is 14 amino acids long. V dropped 3 bases and J dropped 5; count of bases not matched to a gene: 5. The chain's CDR3 is CASSSAGTGYGYTF. DNA of the CDR3: TGTGCCAGCAGCTCCGCCGGGACAGGGTATGGCTACACCTTC.

V is TRBV9 and J is TRBJ2-5; D not certain. The CDR3 extends over 12 amino acids. V lost 0 bases and J 4 bases, leaving 4 bases between the germline ends. Germline loops: CDR1 SGDLS, CDR2 YYNGEE. This CDR3 is CASSVGVETQYF. CDR3 in DNA: TGTGCCAGCAGCGTAGGAGTAGAGACCCAGTACTTC. Drawing the rest from reference TRBV9 and TRBJ2-5, the complete variable domain is DSGVTQTPKHLITATGQRVTLRCSPRSGDLSVYWYQQSLDQGLQFLIQYYNGEERAKGNILERFSAQQFPDLHSELNLSSLELGDSALYFCASSVGVETQYFGPGTRLLVL.

V gene TRBV20-1 combines with J gene TRBJ2-7; D is unclear. The CDR3 has 11 amino acids. Germline CDR1 and CDR2: DFQATT and SNEGSKA (reference sequence). CDR3 DNA sequence: TGCGTTCTCAGCGACTCTTACGAGCAGTACTTC. Amino acids: CVLSDSYEQYF.

This clone was observed a single time. The V call is TRBV20-1, the J call TRBJ1-2; D gene unclear. The ends were cut back, 3 bases at V and 7 bases at J, with 9 bases in the middle. The CDR3 has 11 residues. The germline CDR1 and CDR2 sequences are DFQATT and SNEGSKA (reference sequence). The CDR3 nucleotides are TGCAGTGCTAGGAACAGTAGTGGCTACACCTTC. Protein sequence: CSARNSSGYTF.

This chain uses TRBV2 with TRBJ2-2; 8 bases agree with TRBD1. CDR1 and CDR2 (germline): SNHLY, FYNNEI. V was clipped by 6 bases and J by 2 bases; unmatched bases: 5. This CDR3 has 15 amino acids. The CDR3 sequence is CASRKGTGNTGELFF. DNA of the CDR3: TGTGCCAGCAGGAAAGGGACAGGCAACACCGGGGAGCTGTTTTTT.

This chain links TRBV18 with TRBJ2-2; D gene ambiguous. Germline loops: CDR1 KGHSH, CDR2 LQKENI. The CDR3 spans 13 residues. V was pared by 2 bases and J by 5 bases, with 6 bases between. CDR3 residues: CASSPSGTGELFF. As DNA, the CDR3 is TGTGCCAGCTCACCATCCGGGACCGGGGAGCTGTTTTTT.

The V and J genes are TRBV4-3 and TRBJ2-7; possible D gene TRBD2, 6 bases. The CDR3 is 16 amino acids. The ends were cut back, 0 bases at V and 1 base at J, with 13 bases in the middle. Looked up from germline, CDR1 is LGHNA and CDR2 is YSLEER. The CDR3 coding sequence is TGCGCCAGCAGCCAAGACCTCCTGGGAGGATCCTACGAGCAGTACTTC. Amino acid sequence: CASSQDLLGGSYEQYF.

This rearrangement joins TRBV9 to TRBJ1-1; D is undetermined. Trimming removed 3 bases at V and 1 base at J, with 13 bases between. Germline V gene data show CDR1 as SGDLS and CDR2 as YYNGEE. This CDR3 has 15 residues. CDR3 sequence: CASSAPRGENTEAFF. The CDR3 DNA sequence: TGTGCCAGCAGCGCCCCACGCGGAGAGAACACTGAAGCTTTCTTT. The whole variable domain, filled in from reference TRBV9 and TRBJ1-1, reads DSGVTQTPKHLITATGQRVTLRCSPRSGDLSVYWYQQSLDQGLQFLIQYYNGEERAKGNILERFSAQQFPDLHSELNLSSLELGDSALYFCASSAPRGENTEAFFGQGTRLTVV.

The V call is TRBV28, the J call TRBJ2-3; TRBD2 might be the D (6 bases). Germline V gene lookup returns CDR1 MDHEN and CDR2 SYDVKM. Deletions cut 5 bases from V and 9 bases from J, with 9 bases between. CDR3 length equals 11 residues. CDR3 amino acids: CASSREETQYF. The CDR3 DNA sequence: TGTGCCAGCAGTAGGGAGGAAACGCAGTATTTT. The full variable domain, with the rest looked up from reference TRBV28 and TRBJ2-3, is DVKVTQSSRYLVKRTGEKVFLECVQDMDHENMFWYRQDPGLGLRLIYFSYDVKMKEKGDIPEGYSVSREKKERFSLILESASTNQTSMYLCASSREETQYFGPGTRLTVL.

The chain is built from TRBV11-3 and TRBJ2-3; 15 nucleotides agree with TRBD2. The ends lost 5 bases at V and 7 bases at J; junction bases unmatched: 7. This CDR3 region has 16 residues. Germline lookup yields CDR1 SGHNT and CDR2 YENEEA. CDR3 region: CASSVTGTSGGNTQYF. In nucleotides, the CDR3 is TGTGCCAGCAGCGTTACCGGGACTAGCGGGGGGAATACGCAGTATTTT.

CDR3 protein: CASSPSSKGPGNTIYF. The CDR3 nucleotides are TGCGCCAGCAGCCCTAGCTCAAAGGGCCCTGGAAACACCATATATTTT. V gene TRBV4-3 combines with J gene TRBJ1-3; D gene uncertain. This CDR3 spans 16 amino acids. With 4 bases removed from V and 2 bases from J, the gap between germline ends came to 15 bases. Germline CDR1 LGHNA, CDR2 YSLEER.

This chain links TRBV11-1 with TRBJ1-1; possibly TRBD1 for D (5 bases). V was trimmed by 3 bases and J by 2 bases, leaving 10 bases between them. Germline assignment: CDR1 SGHAT and CDR2 FQDESV (reference sequence). The CDR3 is 14 amino acids. DNA of the CDR3: TGTGCCAGCAGCTTGGACATGTTAAACACTGAAGCTTTCTTT. This translates into CASSLDMLNTEAFF.

The J gene is TRBJ2-7, the V gene TRBV3-1 (or the pseudogene TRBV3-2); D is unresolved. Germline CDR1 is LGHDT and CDR2 is YNNKEL (reference sequence). This CDR3 region has 14 residues. Trimming took 0 bases from V and 7 from J, leaving 13 bases between them. CDR3 bases: TGTGCCAGCAGCCAAGATTTGACGGCGCGGGAGCAGTACTTC. The encoded protein is CASSQDLTAREQYF.

Regarding this clone: This may be a read error: a much more frequent sequence differs by one nucleotide. The rearrangement uses TRBV7-9 and TRBJ1-4; weak D call: TRBD1 (5 bases). The germline V gene has CDR1 SEHNR and CDR2 FQNEAQ (reference sequence). Trimming shortened V by 5 bases and J by 4 bases, and 11 bases separated the two germline ends. The CDR3 sequence is 14 residues long. The CDR3 here is CASSRRGSNEKLFF. CDR3 coding DNA: TGTGCCAGCAGCCGACGGGGGAGTAATGAAAAACTGTTTTTT. Based on the CDR3 plus reference TRBV7-9 and TRBJ1-4, the full variable domain is DTGVSQNPRHKITKRGQNVTFRCDPISEHNRLYWYRQTLGQGPEFLTYFQNEAQLEKSRLLSDRFSAERPKGSFSTLEIQRTEQGDSAMYLCASSRRGSNEKLFFGSGTQLSVL.

The V call is TRBV2, the J call TRBJ2-1; 8 bases agree with TRBD2. CDR3 length equals 15 residues. J gave up 15 bases and V 3 bases, and 16 bases lay outside the gene matches. The germline V gene has CDR1 SNHLY and CDR2 FYNNEI. CDR3 protein: CASSEAGLVLWRLFF. The DNA of the CDR3 is TGTGCCAGCAGTGAGGCGGGACTAGTGCTCTGGCGGTTGTTCTTC. The full variable domain, in which reference TRBV2 and TRBJ2-1 provide the parts outside the CDR3, is EPEVTQTPSHQVTQMGQEVILRCVPISNHLYFYWYRQILGQKVEFLVSFYNNEISEKSEIFDDQFSVERPDGSNFTLKIRSTKLEDSAMYFCASSEAGLVLWRLFFGPGTRLTVL.

A single count supports this clone. This chain connects TRBV7-7 to TRBJ2-7; TRBD2 agrees at 13 bases. The germline gives CDR1 SSHAT, CDR2 FNYEAQ (reference sequence). This CDR3 has 16 residues. The J segment lost 1 base and the V segment lost 5 bases, leaving 5 bases of the junction unmatched. CDR3: CASSPGLAGLSYEQYF. In DNA, the CDR3 is TGTGCCAGCAGCCCGGGACTAGCGGGGCTGTCCTACGAGCAGTACTTC.

V and J are TRBV6-1 and TRBJ2-1, with TRBD2 as a possible D gene (6 bases). The germline V gene has CDR1 MNHNS and CDR2 SASEGT. Trimming stripped 2 bases from V and 4 bases from J, with 12 bases between. There are 15 residues in the CDR3. The CDR3 sequence: CASSELWAGYNEQFF. CDR3 nucleotide sequence: TGTGCCAGCAGTGAACTCTGGGCGGGGTACAATGAGCAGTTCTTC.